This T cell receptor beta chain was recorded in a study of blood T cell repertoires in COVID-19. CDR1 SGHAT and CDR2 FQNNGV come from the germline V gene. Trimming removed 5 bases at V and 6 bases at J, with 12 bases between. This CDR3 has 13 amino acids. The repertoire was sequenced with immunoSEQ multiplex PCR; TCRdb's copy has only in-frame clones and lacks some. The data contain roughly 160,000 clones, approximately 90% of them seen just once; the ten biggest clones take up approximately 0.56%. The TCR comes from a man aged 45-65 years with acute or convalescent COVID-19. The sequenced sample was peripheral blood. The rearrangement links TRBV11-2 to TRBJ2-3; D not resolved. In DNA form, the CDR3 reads TGTGCCAGCAGCCGATTCGGTATGGATACGCAGTATTTT. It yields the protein CASSRFGMDTQYF.